The present T cell receptor beta chain was sequenced within a study of T cells in Graves' hyperthyroidism and ophthalmopathy (dated by TCRdb to between 2018 and 2020). General notes on the study: Peripheral blood samples were taken at initial diagnosis, before any treatment was given. TCR V-J signatures able to tell the groups apart were searched for in a discovery cohort of 90 to 100 patients, of whom over 40 had Graves' ophthalmopathy and some 60 had stable Graves' hyperthyroidism. Whether ophthalmopathy could be predicted prospectively was tested in an independent validation cohort made up of roughly 19 hyperthyroidism patients plus 17 patients who later progressed to ophthalmopathy. The roughly 100 discovery patients were randomly split 7:3 into training and test sets. Thyroid tissue and blood T-cell repertoires from roughly six Graves' hyperthyroidism patients were also compared in the study. After sampling, hyperthyroidism patients received methimazole starting at 30 mg daily, and ophthalmopathy patients received high-dose intravenous methylprednisolone. The paper reports TCR Vbeta CDR3 sequencing of 140 or so peripheral blood samples: approximately 41 ophthalmopathy, 70 to 85 hyperthyroidism and roughly 17 progressor patients. The research as a whole found: During validation, the model predicted progression to ophthalmopathy a median of about 6.5 months ahead of onset, with 70.59% sensitivity and around 72% specificity. Sample size was not statistically predetermined, and blinding of investigators to group allocation was not performed. A model built on a 13 V-J signature distinguished ophthalmopathy from stable hyperthyroidism, reaching 85% to 90% sensitivity and approximately 83% specificity in cross-validation and 80%/75% in testing. Most expanded thyroid clonotypes (frequency above 0.001) were also found in blood, which suggests that blood repertoires may mirror thyroid immune responses.

In the ophthalmopathy patients, disease was moderately to severely active, with a Clinical Activity Score of 3 or more, a NOSPECS grade of 4 or more, and a duration of less than 3 months. Patients with uncontrolled infections, other autoimmune diseases, pregnancy or lactation were excluded. Diagnoses relied on clinical symptoms, serum thyroxine and TRAb, thyroid ultrasound and orbital computed tomography. PBMCs were separated from roughly 9.6 ml of fresh peripheral blood using Ficoll-Paque density gradient centrifugation. Total RNA was extracted with Trizol reagent, and quality was checked on an Agilent 2100 Bioanalyzer. The germline V gene specifies MDHEN as CDR1 and SYDVKM as CDR2. V trim: 5 bases; J trim: 2 bases; unmatched bases: 6. The CDR3 runs 16 amino acids, cysteine and phenylalanine included. Solely the CDR3 DNA is kept, with 48 bases framed from the first base. Turning to this clonotype: Its antigen is still unknown. No much larger clone is present one base from it, and per-base qualities are unavailable.

TCR beta CDR3 regions were amplified from RNA transcripts. The TCR CDR3 was subjected to a first round of RT-PCR using the HTBI primer set and the Qiagen OneStep RT-PCR kit. Libraries were constructed in a second round of multiplex PCR, after which size selection and purification were performed. Paired-end sequencing of the libraries was performed with 100 bp reads on an Illumina HiSeq2000. The original methods were these. SOAPnuke was used to process the raw data, with reads discarded if the reads contained adapters or uncalled bases, had a mean Phred below 15, or lacked an exact constant-primer or identifier match. COPE v1.2.5 was used to merge high-quality paired reads, and clonotypes were defined as unique nucleotide sequences. Clonotypes were aligned to IMGT TRBV, TRBD and TRBJ reference segments using MiTCR v1.1. Analysis was restricted to V-J combinations with a frequency above 0.0001, which covered roughly 99% of repertoires. A TCS score was defined as the ratio of F50 (clonal expansion) to E x V (chaos), with BLOSUM62-based TCRdist applied between CDR3 peptides within each V-J. Welch's t-statistics and random forest reduced around 550 V-J features to about 12, which were used in a naive Bayes classifier (R e1071). Using fastp trimming at Q25 and MiXCR clonotype assembly, TCRdb reanalyzed the public sequencing data and kept in-frame beta chains. Each CDR3 protein appears once, grouped with its most common genes and DNA. V and J calls and clone size were set by TCRdb, not the authors. A total of a few hundred thousand distinct CDR3 sequences appear in this sample, roughly 20% of them only once. Of the sample, 40% falls within the top ten clones.

The source material was blood. This sequence was found in a man between 18 and 29 years old with Graves' ophthalmopathy. The sequence joins TRBV28 to TRBJ2-1; TRBD2 fits 10 bases in the junction. The DNA is TGTGCCAGCAGTCCAGCCCTAGCGGGAGCCTACAATGAGCAGTTCTTC. It codes for CASSPALAGAYNEQFF.